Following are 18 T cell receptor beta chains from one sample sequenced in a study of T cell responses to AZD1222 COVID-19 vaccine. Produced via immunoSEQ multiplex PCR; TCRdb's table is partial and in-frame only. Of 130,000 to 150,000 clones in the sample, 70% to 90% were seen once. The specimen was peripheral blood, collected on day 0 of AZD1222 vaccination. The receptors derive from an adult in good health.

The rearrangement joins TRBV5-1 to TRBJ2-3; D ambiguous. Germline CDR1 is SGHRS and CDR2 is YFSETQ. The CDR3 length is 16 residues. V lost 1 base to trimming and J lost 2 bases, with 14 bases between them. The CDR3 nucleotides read TGCGCCAGCAGCTTGTCGATTAACACCTACACAGATACGCAGTATTTT. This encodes CASSLSINTYTDTQYF.

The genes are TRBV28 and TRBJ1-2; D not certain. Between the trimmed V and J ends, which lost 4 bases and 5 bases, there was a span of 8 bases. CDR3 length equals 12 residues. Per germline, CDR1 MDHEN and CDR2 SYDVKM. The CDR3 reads CASSSELYGYTF. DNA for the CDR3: TGTGCCAGCAGTTCTGAACTGTATGGCTACACCTTC.

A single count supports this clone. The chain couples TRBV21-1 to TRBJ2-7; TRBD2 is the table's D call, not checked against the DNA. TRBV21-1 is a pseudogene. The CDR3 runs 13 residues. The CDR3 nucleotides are TGTGCCAGCAGCACCGCCCAGCGGAGAGAGCAGTACTTC. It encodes CASSTAQRREQYF.

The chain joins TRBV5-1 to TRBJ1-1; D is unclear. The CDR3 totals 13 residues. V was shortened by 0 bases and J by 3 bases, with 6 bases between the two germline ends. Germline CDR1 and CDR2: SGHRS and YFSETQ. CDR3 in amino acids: CASSLDGYTEAFF. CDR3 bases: TGCGCCAGCAGCTTGGACGGGTACACTGAAGCTTTCTTT. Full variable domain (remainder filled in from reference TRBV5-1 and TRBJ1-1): KAGVTQTPRYLIKTRGQQVTLSCSPISGHRSVSWYQQTPGQGLQFLFEYFSETQRNKGNFPGRFSGRQFSNSRSEMNVSTLELGDSALYLCASSLDGYTEAFFGQGTRLTVV.

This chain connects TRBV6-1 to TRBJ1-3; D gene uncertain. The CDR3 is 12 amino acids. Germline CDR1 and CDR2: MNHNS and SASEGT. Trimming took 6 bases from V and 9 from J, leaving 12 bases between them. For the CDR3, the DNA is TGTGCCAGCAGCCCGATGCGGGGCACCATATATTTT. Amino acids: CASSPMRGTIYF.

CDR3 sequence (DNA): TGTGCCAGCAGCGCGGGACAGCAAAGTAGAAACGAGCAGTACTTC. Amino acid sequence: CASSAGQQSRNEQYF. This chain joins TRBV9 and TRBJ2-7; TRBD1 agrees at 7 bases. CDR1 and CDR2 from the germline V gene are SGDLS and YYNGEE. This CDR3 has 15 residues. After removal of 3 bases from V and 5 bases from J, the junction contained 11 bases not matched to a gene.

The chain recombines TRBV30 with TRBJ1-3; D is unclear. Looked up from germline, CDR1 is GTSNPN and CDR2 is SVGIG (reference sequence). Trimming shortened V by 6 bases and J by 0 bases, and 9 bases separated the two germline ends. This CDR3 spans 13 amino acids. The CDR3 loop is CACEKSSGNTIYF. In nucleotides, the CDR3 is TGTGCCTGTGAAAAAAGCTCTGGAAACACCATATATTTT. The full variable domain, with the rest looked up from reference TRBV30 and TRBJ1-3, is SQTIHQWPATLVQPVGSPLSLECTVEGTSNPNLYWYRQAAGRGLQLLFYSVGIGQISSEVPQNLSASRPQDRQFILSSKKLLLSDSGFYLCACEKSSGNTIYFGEGSWLTVV.

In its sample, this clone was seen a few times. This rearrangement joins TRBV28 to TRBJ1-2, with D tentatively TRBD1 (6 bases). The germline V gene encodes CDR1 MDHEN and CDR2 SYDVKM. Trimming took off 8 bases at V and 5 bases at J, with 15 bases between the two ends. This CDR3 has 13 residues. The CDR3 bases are TGTGCCAGCGGTCAGACAGGCCCGTATGGCTACACCTTC. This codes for CASGQTGPYGYTF.

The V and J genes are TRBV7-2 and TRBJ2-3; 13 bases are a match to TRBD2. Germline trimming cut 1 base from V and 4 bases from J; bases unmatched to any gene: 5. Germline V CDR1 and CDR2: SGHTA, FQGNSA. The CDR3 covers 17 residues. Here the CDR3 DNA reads TGTGCCAGCAGCTTAGGGACTAGCGGGGGTAGCGCAGATACGCAGTATTTT. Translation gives CASSLGTSGGSADTQYF.

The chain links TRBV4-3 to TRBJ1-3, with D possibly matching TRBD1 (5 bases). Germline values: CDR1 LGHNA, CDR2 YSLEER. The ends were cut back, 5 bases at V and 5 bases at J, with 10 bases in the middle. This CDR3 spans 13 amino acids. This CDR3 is CASSTPDRNTIYF. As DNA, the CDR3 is TGCGCCAGCAGCACCCCGGACAGAAACACCATATATTTT.

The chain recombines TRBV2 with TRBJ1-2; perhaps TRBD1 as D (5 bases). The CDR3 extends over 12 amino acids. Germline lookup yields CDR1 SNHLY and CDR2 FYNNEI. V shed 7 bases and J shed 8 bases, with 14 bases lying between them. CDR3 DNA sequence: TGTGCCAGCATGCCCGGGGGATTGGGCTACACCTTC. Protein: CASMPGGLGYTF.

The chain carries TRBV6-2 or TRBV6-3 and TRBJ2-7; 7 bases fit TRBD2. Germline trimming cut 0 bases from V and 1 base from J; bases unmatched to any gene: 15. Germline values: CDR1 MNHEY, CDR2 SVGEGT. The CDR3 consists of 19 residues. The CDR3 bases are TGTGCCAGCAGTTACTCGAGAGTTAACAGCGGGGCCCCGTCCTACGAGCAGTACTTC. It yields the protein CASSYSRVNSGAPSYEQYF.

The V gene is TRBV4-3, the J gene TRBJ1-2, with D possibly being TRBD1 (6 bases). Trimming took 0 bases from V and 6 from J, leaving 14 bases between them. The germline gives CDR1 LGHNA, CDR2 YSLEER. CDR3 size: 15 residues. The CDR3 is CASSQDVSTGNGYTF. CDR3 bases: TGCGCCAGCAGCCAAGACGTCTCGACAGGCAATGGCTACACCTTC.

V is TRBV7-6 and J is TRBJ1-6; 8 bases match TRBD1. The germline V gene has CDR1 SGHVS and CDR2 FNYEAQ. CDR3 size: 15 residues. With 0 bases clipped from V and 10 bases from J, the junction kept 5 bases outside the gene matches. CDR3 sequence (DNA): TGTGCCAGCAGCTTAGCACAGGGGGGTCACTCACCCCTCCACTTT. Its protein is CASSLAQGGHSPLHF.

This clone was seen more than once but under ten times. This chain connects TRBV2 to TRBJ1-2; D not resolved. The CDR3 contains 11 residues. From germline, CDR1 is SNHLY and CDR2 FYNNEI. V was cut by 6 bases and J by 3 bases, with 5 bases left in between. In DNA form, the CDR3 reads TGTGCCAGCAGGACTTACTATGGCTACACCTTC. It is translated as CASRTYYGYTF.

Here the CDR3 DNA reads TGCAGCGTTGAAGACACAGTGCGGGTCTATGGCTACACCTTC. This sequence encodes CSVEDTVRVYGYTF. The chain couples TRBV29-1 to TRBJ1-2; D is unclear. The CDR3 extends over 14 amino acids. With 0 bases removed from V and 4 bases from J, the gap between germline ends came to 12 bases. Germline CDR1 and CDR2: SQVTM and ANQGSEA.

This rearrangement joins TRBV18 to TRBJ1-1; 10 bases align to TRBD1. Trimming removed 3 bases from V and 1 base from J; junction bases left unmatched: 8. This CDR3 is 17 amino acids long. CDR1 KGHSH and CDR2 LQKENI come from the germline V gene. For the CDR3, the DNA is TGTGCCAGCTCACCCTTGCCCCGGACAGGGGGGAACACTGAAGCTTTCTTT. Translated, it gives CASSPLPRTGGNTEAFF.

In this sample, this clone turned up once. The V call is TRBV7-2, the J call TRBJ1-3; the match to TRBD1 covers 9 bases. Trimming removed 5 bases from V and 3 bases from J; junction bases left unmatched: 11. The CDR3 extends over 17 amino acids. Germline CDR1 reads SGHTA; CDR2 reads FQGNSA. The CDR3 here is CASSRTGGQGLGNTIYF. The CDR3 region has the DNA TGTGCCAGCAGCCGCACGGGGGGACAGGGTCTTGGAAACACCATATATTTT.